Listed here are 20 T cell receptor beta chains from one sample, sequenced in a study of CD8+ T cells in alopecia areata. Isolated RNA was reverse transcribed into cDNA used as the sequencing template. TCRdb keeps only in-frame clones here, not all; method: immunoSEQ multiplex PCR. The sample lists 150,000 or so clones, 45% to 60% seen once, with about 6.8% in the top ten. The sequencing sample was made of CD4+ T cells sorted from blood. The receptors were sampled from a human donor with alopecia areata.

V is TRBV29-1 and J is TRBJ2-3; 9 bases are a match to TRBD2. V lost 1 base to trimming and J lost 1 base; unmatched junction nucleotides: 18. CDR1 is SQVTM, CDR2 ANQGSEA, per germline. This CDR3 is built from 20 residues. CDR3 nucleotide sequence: TGCAGCGTTGAAGTCCCTAGGGGGGTAGCGGGAGTACAAGGCACAGATACGCAGTATTTT. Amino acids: CSVEVPRGVAGVQGTDTQYF.

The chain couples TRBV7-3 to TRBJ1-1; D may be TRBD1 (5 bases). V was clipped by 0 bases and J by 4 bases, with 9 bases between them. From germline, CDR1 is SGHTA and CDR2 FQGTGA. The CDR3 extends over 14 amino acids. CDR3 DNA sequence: TGTGCCAGCAGCTTAACGTCAGGGTCCACTGAAGCTTTCTTT. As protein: CASSLTSGSTEAFF.

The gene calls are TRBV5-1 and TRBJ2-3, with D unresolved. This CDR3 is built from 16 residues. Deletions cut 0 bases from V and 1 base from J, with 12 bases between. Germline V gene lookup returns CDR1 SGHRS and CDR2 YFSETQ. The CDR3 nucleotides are TGCGCCAGCAGCTTGGGGCAGGTCTGGGGCACAGATACGCAGTATTTT. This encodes CASSLGQVWGTDTQYF.

DNA for the CDR3: TGTGCCAGCAGTCTAGATCTTGGCCTCCAGCATTTT. Amino acid sequence: CASSLDLGLQHF. This chain connects TRBV2 to TRBJ1-5, with D hard to call. Germline V gives CDR1 SNHLY, CDR2 FYNNEI. V was trimmed by 5 bases and J by 12 bases, leaving 14 bases between them. This CDR3 is 12 amino acids long.

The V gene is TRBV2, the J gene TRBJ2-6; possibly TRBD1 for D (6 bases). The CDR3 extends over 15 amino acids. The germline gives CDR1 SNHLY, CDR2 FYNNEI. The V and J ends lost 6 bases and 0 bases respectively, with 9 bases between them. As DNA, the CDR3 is TGTGCCAGCAGGACAGGTACCTCTGGGGCCAACGTCCTGACTTTC. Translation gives CASRTGTSGANVLTF.

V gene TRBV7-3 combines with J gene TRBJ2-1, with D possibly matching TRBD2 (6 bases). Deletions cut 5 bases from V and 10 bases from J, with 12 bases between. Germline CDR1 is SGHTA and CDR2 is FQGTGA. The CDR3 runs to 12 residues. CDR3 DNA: TGTGCCAGCAGCCCCGGGACTCTAGAGCAGTTCTTC. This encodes CASSPGTLEQFF.

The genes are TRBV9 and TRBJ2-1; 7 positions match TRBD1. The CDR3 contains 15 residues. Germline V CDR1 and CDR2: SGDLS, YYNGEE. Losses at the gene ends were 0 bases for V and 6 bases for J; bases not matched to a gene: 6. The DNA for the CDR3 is TGTGCCAGCAGCGTAGGACAGGGTAGTATCAATGAGCAGTTCTTC. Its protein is CASSVGQGSINEQFF.

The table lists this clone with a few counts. CDR3 in DNA: TGTGCCAGTAGTCCCGGGGGTATCATTCCCAGTACGCAGTATTTT. Its protein is CASSPGGIIPSTQYF. This chain connects TRBV19 to TRBJ2-3; TRBD2 might be the D (6 bases). Deletions cut 5 bases from V and 8 bases from J, with 20 bases between. CDR1 is LNHDA and CDR2 is SQIVND in the germline V gene (reference sequence). The CDR3 has 15 residues.

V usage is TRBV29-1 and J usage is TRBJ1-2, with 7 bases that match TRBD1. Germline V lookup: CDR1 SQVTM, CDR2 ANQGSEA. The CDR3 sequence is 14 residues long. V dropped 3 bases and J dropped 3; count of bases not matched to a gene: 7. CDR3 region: CSVDMGQTYYGYTF. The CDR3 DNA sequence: TGCAGCGTTGATATGGGACAGACATACTATGGCTACACCTTC. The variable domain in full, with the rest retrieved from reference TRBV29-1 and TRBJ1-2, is SAVISQKPSRDICQRGTSLTIQCQVDSQVTMMFWYRQQPGQSLTLIATANQGSEATYESGFVIDKFPISRPNLTFSTLTVSNMSPEDSSIYLCSVDMGQTYYGYTFGSGTRLTVV.

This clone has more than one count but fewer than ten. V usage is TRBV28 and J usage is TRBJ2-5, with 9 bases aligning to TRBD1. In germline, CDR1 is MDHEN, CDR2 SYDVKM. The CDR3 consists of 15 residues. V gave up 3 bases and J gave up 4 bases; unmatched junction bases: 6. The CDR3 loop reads CASSLPGQGLETQYF. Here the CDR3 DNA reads TGTGCCAGCAGTTTGCCGGGACAGGGATTAGAGACCCAGTACTTC.

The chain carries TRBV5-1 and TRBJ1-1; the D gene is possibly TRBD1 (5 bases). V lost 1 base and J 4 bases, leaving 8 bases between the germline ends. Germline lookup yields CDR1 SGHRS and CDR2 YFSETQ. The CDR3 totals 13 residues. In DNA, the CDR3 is TGCGCCAGCAGCTTGTTTAGGGGCACTGAAGCTTTCTTT. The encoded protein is CASSLFRGTEAFF. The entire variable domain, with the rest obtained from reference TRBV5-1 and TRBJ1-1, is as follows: KAGVTQTPRYLIKTRGQQVTLSCSPISGHRSVSWYQQTPGQGLQFLFEYFSETQRNKGNFPGRFSGRQFSNSRSEMNVSTLELGDSALYLCASSLFRGTEAFFGQGTRLTVV.

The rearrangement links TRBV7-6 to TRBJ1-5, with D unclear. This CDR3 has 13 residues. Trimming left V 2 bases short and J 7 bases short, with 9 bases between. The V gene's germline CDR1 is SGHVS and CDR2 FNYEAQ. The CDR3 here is CASSLTARQPQHF. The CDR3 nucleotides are TGTGCCAGCAGCTTAACAGCGCGGCAGCCCCAGCATTTT.

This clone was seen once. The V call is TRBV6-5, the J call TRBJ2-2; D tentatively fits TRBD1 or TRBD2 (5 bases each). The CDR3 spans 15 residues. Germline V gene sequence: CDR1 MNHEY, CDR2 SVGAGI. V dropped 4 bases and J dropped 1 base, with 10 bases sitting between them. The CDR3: CASSSTGLNTGELFF. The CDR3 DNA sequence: TGTGCCAGCAGTTCTACAGGACTGAACACCGGGGAGCTGTTTTTT.

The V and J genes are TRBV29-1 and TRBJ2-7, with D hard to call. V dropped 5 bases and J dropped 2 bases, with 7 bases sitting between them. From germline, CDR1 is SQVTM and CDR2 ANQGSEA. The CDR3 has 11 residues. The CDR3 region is CSVSLPYEQYF. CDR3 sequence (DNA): TGCAGCGTTAGCCTACCCTACGAGCAGTACTTC.

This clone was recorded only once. DNA for the CDR3: TGTGCCAGCAGCTCCCGGGACAGGAGCTCCTACGAGCAGTACTTC. Translated, it gives CASSSRDRSSYEQYF. This chain links TRBV5-6 with TRBJ2-7; 8 nucleotides agree with TRBD1. The CDR3 spans 15 residues. CDR1 is SGHDT and CDR2 is YYEEEE in the germline V gene. The junction had 5 bases not matched to a gene; V was cut back by 3 bases and J by 0 bases. Based on the CDR3 plus reference TRBV5-6 and TRBJ2-7, the full variable domain is DAGVTQSPTHLIKTRGQQVTLRCSPKSGHDTVSWYQQALGQGPQFIFQYYEEEERQRGNFPDRFSGHQFPNYSSELNVNALLLGDSALYLCASSSRDRSSYEQYFGPGTRLTVT.

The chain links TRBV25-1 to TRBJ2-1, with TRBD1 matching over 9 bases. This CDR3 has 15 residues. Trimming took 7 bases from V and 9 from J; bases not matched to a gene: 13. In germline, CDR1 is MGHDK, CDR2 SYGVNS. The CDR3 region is CASTRGQGGLGEQFF. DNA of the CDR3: TGTGCCAGCACCCGGGGACAGGGTGGTCTTGGTGAGCAGTTCTTC.

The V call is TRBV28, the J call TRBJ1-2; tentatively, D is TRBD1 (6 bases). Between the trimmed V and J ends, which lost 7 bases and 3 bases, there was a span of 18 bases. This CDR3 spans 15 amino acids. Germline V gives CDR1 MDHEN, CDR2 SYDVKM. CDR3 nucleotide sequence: TGTGCCAGCAACCAAGCCGCGACAGGTTACTATGGCTACACCTTC. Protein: CASNQAATGYYGYTF.

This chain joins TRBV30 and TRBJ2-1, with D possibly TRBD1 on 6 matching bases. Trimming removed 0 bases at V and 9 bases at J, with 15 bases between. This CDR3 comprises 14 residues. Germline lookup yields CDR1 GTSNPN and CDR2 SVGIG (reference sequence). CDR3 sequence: CAWSVRTVLTEQFF. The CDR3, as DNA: TGTGCCTGGAGTGTACGGACAGTTCTGACTGAGCAGTTCTTC.

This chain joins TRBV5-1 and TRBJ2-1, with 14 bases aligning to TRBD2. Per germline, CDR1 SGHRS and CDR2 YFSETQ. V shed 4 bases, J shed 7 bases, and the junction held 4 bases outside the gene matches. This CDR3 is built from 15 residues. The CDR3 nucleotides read TGCGCCAGCAGCGCGAGACTAGCGGGAGGGAATGAGCAGTTCTTC. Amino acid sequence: CASSARLAGGNEQFF.

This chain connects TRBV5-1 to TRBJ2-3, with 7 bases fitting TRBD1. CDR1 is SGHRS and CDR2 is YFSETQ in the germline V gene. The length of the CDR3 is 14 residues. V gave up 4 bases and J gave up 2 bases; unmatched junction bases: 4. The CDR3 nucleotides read TGCGCCAGCAGCCCGGGGACAGTCACAGATACGCAGTATTTT. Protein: CASSPGTVTDTQYF.